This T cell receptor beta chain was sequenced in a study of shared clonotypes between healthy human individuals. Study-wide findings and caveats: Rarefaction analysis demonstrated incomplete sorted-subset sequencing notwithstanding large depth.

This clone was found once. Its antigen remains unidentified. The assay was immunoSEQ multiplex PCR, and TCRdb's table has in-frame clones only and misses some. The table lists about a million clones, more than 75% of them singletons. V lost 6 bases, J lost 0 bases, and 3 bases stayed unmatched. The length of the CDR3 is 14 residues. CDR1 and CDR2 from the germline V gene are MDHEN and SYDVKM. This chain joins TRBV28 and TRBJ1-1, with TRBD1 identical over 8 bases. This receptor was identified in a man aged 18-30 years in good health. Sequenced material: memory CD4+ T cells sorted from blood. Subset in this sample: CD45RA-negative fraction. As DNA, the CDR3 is TGTGCCAGCAGGACAGGGGAAATGAACACTGAAGCTTTCTTT. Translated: CASRTGEMNTEAFF.